Only a few counts were recorded for the clone carrying this T cell receptor (beta chain). As yet, its antigen is unknown. In the PCR, 60 Vbeta and 13 Jbeta primers were used. Using immunoSEQ multiplex PCR, the repertoire was profiled, and TCRdb retains in-frame clones only, with some absent. The data contain roughly 200,000 clones, 65% to 90% of them seen just once; the ten biggest clones take up about 2%. This record comes from a study of cytomegalovirus exposure and HLA in healthy donors. Notes on the study in general: A highly shared variant cluster was judged a likely technical artifact. Researchers reportedly found TCR beta sequences accurately predicted most subjects' HLA-A and HLA-B alleles. The study designated 150 or so TCR beta chains cytomegalovirus-associated.

The CDR3 is 14 amino acids. The V and J ends lost 6 bases and 4 bases respectively, with 15 bases between them. Looked up from germline, CDR1 is MNHEY and CDR2 is SMNVEV (reference sequence). The clonotype originates from a woman aged 45-65 years in good health and CMV-seronegative. The V call is TRBV27, the J call TRBJ1-1; weak D call: TRBD1 (5 bases). The specimen was PBMCs. DNA of the CDR3: TGTGCCAGCAGGAGTGGAGGGGTGGGCACTGAAGCTTTCTTT. Translated, it gives CASRSGGVGTEAFF.